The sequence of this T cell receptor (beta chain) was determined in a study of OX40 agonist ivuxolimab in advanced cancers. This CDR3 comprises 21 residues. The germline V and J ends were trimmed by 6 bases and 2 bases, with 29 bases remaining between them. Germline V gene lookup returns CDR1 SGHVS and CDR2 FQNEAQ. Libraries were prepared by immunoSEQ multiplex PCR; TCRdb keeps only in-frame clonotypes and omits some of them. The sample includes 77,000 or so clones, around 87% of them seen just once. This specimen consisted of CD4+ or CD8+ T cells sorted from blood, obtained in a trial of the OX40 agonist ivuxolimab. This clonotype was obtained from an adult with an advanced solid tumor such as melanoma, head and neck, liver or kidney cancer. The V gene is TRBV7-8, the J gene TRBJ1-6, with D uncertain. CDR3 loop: CASSQLKTRRAPGTYNSPLHF. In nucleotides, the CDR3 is TGTGCCAGCAGTCAACTAAAGACAAGGAGGGCCCCGGGCACCTATAATTCACCCCTCCACTTT. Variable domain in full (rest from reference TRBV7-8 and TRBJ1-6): GAGVSQSPRYKVAKRGQDVALRCDPISGHVSLFWYQQALGQGPEFLTYFQNEAQLDKSGLPSDRFFAERPEGSVSTLKIQRTQQEDSAVYLCASSQLKTRRAPGTYNSPLHFGNGTRLTVT.